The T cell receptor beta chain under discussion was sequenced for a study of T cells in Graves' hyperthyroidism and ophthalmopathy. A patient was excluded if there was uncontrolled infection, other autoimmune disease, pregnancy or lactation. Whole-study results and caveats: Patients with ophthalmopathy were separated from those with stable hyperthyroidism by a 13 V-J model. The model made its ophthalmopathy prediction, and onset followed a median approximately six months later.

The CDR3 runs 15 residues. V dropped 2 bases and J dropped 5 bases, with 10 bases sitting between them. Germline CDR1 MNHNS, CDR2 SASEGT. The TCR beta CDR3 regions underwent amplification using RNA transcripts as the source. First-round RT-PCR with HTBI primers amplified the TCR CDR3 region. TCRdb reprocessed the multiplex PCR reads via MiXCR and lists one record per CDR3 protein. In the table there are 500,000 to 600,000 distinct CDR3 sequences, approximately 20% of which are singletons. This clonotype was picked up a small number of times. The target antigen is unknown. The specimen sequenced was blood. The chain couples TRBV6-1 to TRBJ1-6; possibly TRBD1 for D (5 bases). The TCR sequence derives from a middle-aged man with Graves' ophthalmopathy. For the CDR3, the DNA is TGTGCCAGCAGTGAAATGGCCAGGGATAATTCACCCCTCCACTTT. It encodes CASSEMARDNSPLHF.